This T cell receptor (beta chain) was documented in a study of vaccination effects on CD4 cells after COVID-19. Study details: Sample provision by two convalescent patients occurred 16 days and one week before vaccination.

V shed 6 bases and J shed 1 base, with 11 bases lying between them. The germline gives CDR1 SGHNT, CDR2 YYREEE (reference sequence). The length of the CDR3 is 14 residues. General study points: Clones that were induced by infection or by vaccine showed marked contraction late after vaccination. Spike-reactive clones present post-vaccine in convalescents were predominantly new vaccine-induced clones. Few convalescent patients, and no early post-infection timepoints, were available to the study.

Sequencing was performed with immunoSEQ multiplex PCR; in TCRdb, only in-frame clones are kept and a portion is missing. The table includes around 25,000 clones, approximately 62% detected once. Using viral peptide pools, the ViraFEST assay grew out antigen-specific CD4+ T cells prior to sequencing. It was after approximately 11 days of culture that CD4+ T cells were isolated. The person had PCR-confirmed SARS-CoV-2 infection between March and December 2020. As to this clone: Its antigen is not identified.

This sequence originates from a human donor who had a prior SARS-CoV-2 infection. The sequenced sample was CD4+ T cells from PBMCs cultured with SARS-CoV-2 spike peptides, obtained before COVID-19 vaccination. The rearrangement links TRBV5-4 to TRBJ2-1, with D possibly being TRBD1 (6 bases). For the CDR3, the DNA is TGTGCCAGCATCCCCGACAGGTCCTACAATGAGCAGTTCTTC. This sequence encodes CASIPDRSYNEQFF. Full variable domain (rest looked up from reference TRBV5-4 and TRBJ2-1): ETGVTQSPTHLIKTRGQQVTLRCSSQSGHNTVSWYQQALGQGPQFIFQYYREEENGRGNFPPRFSGLQFPNYSSELNVNALELDDSALYLCASIPDRSYNEQFFGPGTRLTVL.